This T cell receptor beta chain was sequenced for a study of early T cells in non-severe SARS-CoV-2 infection. This clonotype was recorded many times. TCRdb passed the 5' RACE reads through MiXCR, listing each CDR3 protein once. The profile shows more than 50,000 distinct CDR3 sequences, 4.5% to 7% of them singletons. This receptor was identified in an adult who was a healthcare worker with PCR-confirmed SARS-CoV-2 infection or an uninfected control (not recorded which). The material sequenced was whole blood.

CDR3 protein: CASSDGTSGGHANEQFF. CDR3 coding DNA: TGTGCCAGCAGTGACGGGACTAGCGGGGGGCACGCAAATGAGCAGTTCTTC. This rearrangement joins TRBV6-4 to TRBJ2-1; 15 bases match TRBD2. The V and J ends lost 2 bases and 7 bases, in that order; junction bases with no gene match: 6. Per germline, CDR1 MRHNA and CDR2 SNTAGT. The CDR3 is 17 amino acids.